These T cell receptor beta chains were read from a single sample in a study of blood T cell repertoires in COVID-19. TCRdb's table, derived via immunoSEQ multiplex PCR, lists solely in-frame clones and lacks some. The table includes a few hundred thousand clones, roughly 88% detected once. Material for sequencing was peripheral blood. These TCRs come from a woman in her twenties or thirties who had recovered from COVID-19. Both conserved end residues are part of each CDR3. Each record gives: J gene, V gene, clone size, CDR3 protein. A clone size is listed for some rows: how often the clone was seen (once, few, many), or a class if it is expanded.

j_call: TRBJ2-7; v_call: TRBV19; clone_size: NA; cdr3_aa: CASAIQQGAGVYEQYF
j_call: TRBJ1-4; v_call: TRBV19; clone_size: NA; cdr3_aa: CASNLPGYNEKLFF
j_call: TRBJ1-1; v_call: TRBV2; clone_size: NA; cdr3_aa: CASSDPVGTEAFF
j_call: TRBJ1-6; v_call: TRBV2; clone_size: NA; cdr3_aa: CASSTQGLSNSPLHF
j_call: TRBJ2-1; v_call: TRBV29-1; clone_size: once; cdr3_aa: CSVGQGRSYNEQFF
j_call: TRBJ2-5; v_call: TRBV2; clone_size: NA; cdr3_aa: CASSLAGLGETQYF
j_call: TRBJ2-7; v_call: TRBV3-1/TRBV3-2; clone_size: NA; cdr3_aa: CASSQWGRGDKSYEQYF
j_call: TRBJ1-4; v_call: TRBV28; clone_size: NA; cdr3_aa: CASSSRDRNNEKLFF
j_call: TRBJ1-4; v_call: TRBV5-1; clone_size: NA; cdr3_aa: CASGQGAGEKLFF
j_call: TRBJ1-1; v_call: TRBV24-1; clone_size: NA; cdr3_aa: CATSDSTGGRTEAFF
j_call: TRBJ2-6; v_call: TRBV30; clone_size: NA; cdr3_aa: CAWSVHRLNSGANVLTF
j_call: TRBJ2-5; v_call: TRBV28; clone_size: NA; cdr3_aa: CASSFAMYQETQYF
j_call: TRBJ1-1; v_call: TRBV28; clone_size: NA; cdr3_aa: CASSPGRGRSYYTNTEAFF
j_call: TRBJ2-1; v_call: TRBV27; clone_size: NA; cdr3_aa: CASSLSDRVTTYNEQFF
j_call: TRBJ1-2; v_call: TRBV28; clone_size: NA; cdr3_aa: CASSLPRGEMGGYTF
j_call: TRBJ1-2; v_call: TRBV12-3/TRBV12-4; clone_size: NA; cdr3_aa: CASSFEGLGGYTF
j_call: TRBJ2-5; v_call: TRBV4-3; clone_size: NA; cdr3_aa: CASSQGDRDQETQYF
j_call: TRBJ2-5; v_call: TRBV9; clone_size: NA; cdr3_aa: CASSYSGTPYQETQYF
j_call: TRBJ2-5; v_call: TRBV27; clone_size: NA; cdr3_aa: CASRQTSFQETQYF
j_call: TRBJ2-1; v_call: TRBV13; clone_size: NA; cdr3_aa: CASSDGQGAKFF
j_call: TRBJ1-4; v_call: TRBV4-1; clone_size: NA; cdr3_aa: CASSPAERGGGNEKLFF
j_call: TRBJ1-2; v_call: TRBV6-5; clone_size: NA; cdr3_aa: CASTPGQQSGYTF
j_call: TRBJ2-5; v_call: TRBV10-3; clone_size: NA; cdr3_aa: CASRLAGSLQETQYF
j_call: TRBJ1-5; v_call: TRBV24-1; clone_size: NA; cdr3_aa: CATSDAGTGENQPQHF
j_call: TRBJ1-3; v_call: TRBV7-2; clone_size: NA; cdr3_aa: CASSPQVSSGNTIYF
j_call: TRBJ1-1; v_call: TRBV9; clone_size: NA; cdr3_aa: CASSAAGYWDTEAFF
j_call: TRBJ1-2; v_call: TRBV30; clone_size: NA; cdr3_aa: CAWARTQGGYGYTF
j_call: TRBJ1-1; v_call: TRBV10-2; clone_size: NA; cdr3_aa: CASSRGQTNTEAFF
j_call: TRBJ2-3; v_call: TRBV5-1; clone_size: NA; cdr3_aa: CASSVYPPGTGASDTQYF
j_call: TRBJ1-2; v_call: TRBV7-6; clone_size: NA; cdr3_aa: CASSLNGQGDYGYTF
j_call: TRBJ2-1; v_call: TRBV5-1; clone_size: NA; cdr3_aa: CASSLEQGAYNEQFF
j_call: TRBJ1-1; v_call: TRBV5-5; clone_size: NA; cdr3_aa: CASSSQPNTEAFF
j_call: TRBJ2-3; v_call: TRBV7-2; clone_size: NA; cdr3_aa: CASSFQRGFTDTQYF
j_call: TRBJ1-2; v_call: TRBV5-1; clone_size: NA; cdr3_aa: CASSSQGAGYGYTF
j_call: TRBJ2-1; v_call: TRBV5-4; clone_size: NA; cdr3_aa: CASTVGDPFSYNEQFF
j_call: TRBJ2-7; v_call: TRBV5-4; clone_size: once; cdr3_aa: CASSLSGLGYEQYF
j_call: TRBJ2-7; v_call: TRBV30; clone_size: NA; cdr3_aa: CAWSATSGQQYF
j_call: TRBJ2-7; v_call: TRBV3-1/TRBV3-2; clone_size: NA; cdr3_aa: CASSRTGGPYEQYF
j_call: TRBJ2-2; v_call: TRBV7-2; clone_size: NA; cdr3_aa: CASSLVAGRVTGELFF
j_call: TRBJ1-5; v_call: TRBV4-1; clone_size: NA; cdr3_aa: CASSLSSQGFNQPQHF
j_call: TRBJ2-5; v_call: TRBV11-2; clone_size: NA; cdr3_aa: CASSFSRGGQETQYF
j_call: TRBJ1-2; v_call: TRBV5-4; clone_size: NA; cdr3_aa: CASSLNQDYYGYTF
j_call: TRBJ2-3; v_call: TRBV27; clone_size: NA; cdr3_aa: CASSPPNPHWRPSGDTDTQYF
j_call: TRBJ2-1; v_call: TRBV7-2; clone_size: NA; cdr3_aa: CASSFHPGGPNEQFF
j_call: TRBJ2-6; v_call: TRBV4-3; clone_size: once; cdr3_aa: CASSQGSGAVSGANVLTF
j_call: TRBJ1-2; v_call: TRBV24-1; clone_size: NA; cdr3_aa: CATSRSGGFYGYTF
j_call: TRBJ2-6; v_call: TRBV4-1; clone_size: few; cdr3_aa: CASSLHWLGGANVLTF
j_call: TRBJ2-1; v_call: TRBV2; clone_size: NA; cdr3_aa: CASSLGSVGGGGDNEQFF
j_call: TRBJ1-1; v_call: TRBV28; clone_size: NA; cdr3_aa: CASVPVGRTEAFF
j_call: TRBJ1-1; v_call: TRBV7-3; clone_size: once; cdr3_aa: CASSLSDGGTEAFF
j_call: TRBJ2-4; v_call: TRBV3-1/TRBV3-2; clone_size: once; cdr3_aa: CASSHGGDIQYF
j_call: TRBJ2-7; v_call: TRBV7-3; clone_size: few; cdr3_aa: CASSPDRGSYEQYF
j_call: TRBJ2-5; v_call: TRBV7-9; clone_size: NA; cdr3_aa: CASSHTGTGETQYF
j_call: TRBJ1-3; v_call: TRBV29-1; clone_size: NA; cdr3_aa: CSVKYRGSGNTIYF
j_call: TRBJ1-1; v_call: TRBV11-3; clone_size: NA; cdr3_aa: CASSLQGSGTEAFF
j_call: TRBJ2-5; v_call: TRBV2; clone_size: NA; cdr3_aa: CASSEGQGQETQYF
j_call: TRBJ1-6; v_call: TRBV6-5; clone_size: few; cdr3_aa: CASSSSYNSPLHF